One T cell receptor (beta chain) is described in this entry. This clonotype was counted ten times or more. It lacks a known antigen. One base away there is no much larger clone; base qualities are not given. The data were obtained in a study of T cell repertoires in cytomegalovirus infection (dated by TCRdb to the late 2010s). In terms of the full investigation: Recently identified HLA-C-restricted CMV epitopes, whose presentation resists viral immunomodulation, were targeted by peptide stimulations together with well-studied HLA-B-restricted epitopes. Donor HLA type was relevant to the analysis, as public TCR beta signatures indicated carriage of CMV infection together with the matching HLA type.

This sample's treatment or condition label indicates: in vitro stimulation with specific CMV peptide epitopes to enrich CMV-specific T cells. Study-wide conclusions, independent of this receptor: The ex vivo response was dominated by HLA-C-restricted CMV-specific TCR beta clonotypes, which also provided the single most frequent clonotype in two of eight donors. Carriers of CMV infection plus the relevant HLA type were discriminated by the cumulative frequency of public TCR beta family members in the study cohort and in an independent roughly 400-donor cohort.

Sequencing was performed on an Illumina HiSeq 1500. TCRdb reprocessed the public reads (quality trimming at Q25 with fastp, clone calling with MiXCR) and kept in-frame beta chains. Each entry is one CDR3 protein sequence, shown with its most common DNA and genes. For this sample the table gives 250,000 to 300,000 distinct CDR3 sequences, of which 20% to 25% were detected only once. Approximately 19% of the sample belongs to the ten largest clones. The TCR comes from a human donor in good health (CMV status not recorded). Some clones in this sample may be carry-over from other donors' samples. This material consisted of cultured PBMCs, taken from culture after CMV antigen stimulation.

The CDR3: CASSLDGTSGSGSYNEQFF. The bases read TGTGCCAGCAGCTTAGATGGGACTAGCGGGAGTGGGTCCTACAATGAGCAGTTCTTC. The chain is assembled from TRBV11-3 and TRBJ2-1, and 14 bases in between align with TRBD2. Relative to germline, V is missing 0 bases and J is missing 1 base, with 5 bases of the junction outside any gene match. CDR3 length: 19 amino acids, cysteine to phenylalanine. Kept here is only the CDR3 DNA, which spans 57 bases and is read in frame from base 1. The germline V gene gives CDR1 as SGHNT and CDR2 as YENEEA. With the portions outside the CDR3 filled from the reference TRBV11-3 and TRBJ2-1 genes, the complete variable region becomes EAGVVQSPRYKIIEKKQPVAFWCNPISGHNTLYWYLQNLGQGPELLIRYENEEAVDDSQLPKDRFSAERLKGVDSTLKIQPAELGDSAVYLCASSLDGTSGSGSYNEQFFGPGTRLTVL.